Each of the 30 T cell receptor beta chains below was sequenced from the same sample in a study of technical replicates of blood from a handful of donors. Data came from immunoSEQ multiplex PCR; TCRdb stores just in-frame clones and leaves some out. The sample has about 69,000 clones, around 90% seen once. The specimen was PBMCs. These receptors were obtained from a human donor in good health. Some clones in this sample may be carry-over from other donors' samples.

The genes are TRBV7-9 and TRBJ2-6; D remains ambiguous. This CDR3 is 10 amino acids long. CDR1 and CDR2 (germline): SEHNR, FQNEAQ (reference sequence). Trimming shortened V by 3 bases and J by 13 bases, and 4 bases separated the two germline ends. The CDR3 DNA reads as TGTGCCAGCAGCTTTTCGGTCCTGACTTTC. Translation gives CASSFSVLTF.

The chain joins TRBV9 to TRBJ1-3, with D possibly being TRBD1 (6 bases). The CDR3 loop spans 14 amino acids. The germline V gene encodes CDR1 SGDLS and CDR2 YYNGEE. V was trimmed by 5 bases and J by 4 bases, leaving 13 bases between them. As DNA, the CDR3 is TGTGCCAGCAGTAAGCAGGGGTCGGGAAACACCATATATTTT. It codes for CASSKQGSGNTIYF.

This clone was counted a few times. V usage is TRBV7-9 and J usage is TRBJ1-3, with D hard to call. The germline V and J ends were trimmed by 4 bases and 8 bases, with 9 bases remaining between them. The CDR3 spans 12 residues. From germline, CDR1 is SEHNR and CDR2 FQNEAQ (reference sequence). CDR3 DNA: TGTGCCAGCAGCTCTAACCGGGACACCATATATTTT. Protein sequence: CASSSNRDTIYF.

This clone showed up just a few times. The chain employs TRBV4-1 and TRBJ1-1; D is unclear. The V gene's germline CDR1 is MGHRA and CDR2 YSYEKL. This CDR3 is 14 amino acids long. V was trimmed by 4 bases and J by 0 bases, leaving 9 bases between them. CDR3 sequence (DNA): TGCGCCAGCAGCCCCACCAGTTTGAACACTGAAGCTTTCTTT. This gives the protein CASSPTSLNTEAFF.

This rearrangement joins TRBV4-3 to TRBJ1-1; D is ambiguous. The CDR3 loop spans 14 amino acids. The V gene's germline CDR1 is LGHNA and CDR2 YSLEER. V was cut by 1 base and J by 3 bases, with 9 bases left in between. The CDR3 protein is CASSQGRSYTEAFF. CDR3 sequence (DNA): TGCGCCAGCAGCCAAGGTCGGTCCTACACTGAAGCTTTCTTT.

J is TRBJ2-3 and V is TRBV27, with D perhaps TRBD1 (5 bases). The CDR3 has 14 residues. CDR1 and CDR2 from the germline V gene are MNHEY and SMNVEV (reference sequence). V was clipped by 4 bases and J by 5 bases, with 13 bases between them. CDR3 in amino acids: CASSSPTREDTQYF. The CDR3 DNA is TGTGCCAGCAGTTCCCCCACCAGGGAAGATACGCAGTATTTT.

CDR3 sequence (DNA): TGTGCCAGCAGCGTAAGACAAGTGAACACTGAAGCTTTCTTT. Translated: CASSVRQVNTEAFF. This sequence joins TRBV7-2 and TRBJ1-1; D is unclear. Germline V gene sequence: CDR1 SGHTA, CDR2 FQGNSA. This CDR3 is built from 14 residues. Trimming shortened V by 5 bases and J by 0 bases, and 10 bases separated the two germline ends.

CDR3 sequence reads: CASSPTGLAGENTQYF. The CDR3 DNA is TGTGCCAGCAGCCCAACCGGACTAGCGGGGGAAAATACGCAGTATTTT. This sequence joins TRBV7-6 and TRBJ2-3; 13 bases map to TRBD2. The V segment lost 5 bases and the J segment 7 bases; nucleotides outside the gene matches: 9. The CDR3 extends over 16 amino acids. CDR1 and CDR2 from the germline V gene are SGHVS and FNYEAQ.

CDR3 residues: CASSIEDRPTDEQYF. CDR3 DNA sequence: TGTGCCAGTAGTATAGAGGACAGACCTACCGACGAGCAGTACTTC. The chain recombines TRBV19 with TRBJ2-7, with TRBD1 as a possible D gene (6 bases). Germline V gene data show CDR1 as LNHDA and CDR2 as SQIVND (reference sequence). CDR3 length: 15 residues. V was shortened by 0 bases and J by 5 bases, with 14 bases between the two germline ends.

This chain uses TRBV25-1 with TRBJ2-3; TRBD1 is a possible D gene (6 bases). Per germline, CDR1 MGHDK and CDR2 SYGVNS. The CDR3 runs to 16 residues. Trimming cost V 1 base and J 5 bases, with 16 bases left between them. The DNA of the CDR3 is TGTGCCAGCAGTGAATCGCCAGGGGTAAAGGAAGATACGCAGTATTTT. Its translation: CASSESPGVKEDTQYF.

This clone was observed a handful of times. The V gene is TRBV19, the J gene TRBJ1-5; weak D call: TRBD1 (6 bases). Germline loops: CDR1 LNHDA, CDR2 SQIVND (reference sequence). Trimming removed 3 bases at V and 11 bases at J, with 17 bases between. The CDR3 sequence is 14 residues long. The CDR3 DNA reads TGTGCCAGTAGTATTGCAACAGGGACCAGATCCCAGCATTTT. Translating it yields CASSIATGTRSQHF. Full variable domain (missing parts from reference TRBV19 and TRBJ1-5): DGGITQSPKYLFRKEGQNVTLSCEQNLNHDAMYWYRQDPGQGLRLIYYSQIVNDFQKGDIAEGYSVSREKKESFPLTVTSAQKNPTAFYLCASSIATGTRSQHFGDGTRLSIL.

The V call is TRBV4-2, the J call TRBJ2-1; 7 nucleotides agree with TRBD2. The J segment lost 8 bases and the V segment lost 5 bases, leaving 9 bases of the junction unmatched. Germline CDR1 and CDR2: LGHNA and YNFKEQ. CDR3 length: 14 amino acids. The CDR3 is CASSGTTFMDEQFF. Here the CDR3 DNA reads TGTGCCAGCAGCGGGACTACCTTTATGGATGAGCAGTTCTTC.

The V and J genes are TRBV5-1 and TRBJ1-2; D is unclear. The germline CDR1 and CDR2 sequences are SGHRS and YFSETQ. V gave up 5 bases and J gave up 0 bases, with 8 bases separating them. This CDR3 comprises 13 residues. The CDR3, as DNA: TGCGCCAGCAGGGAGGCTCCTAACTATGGCTACACCTTC. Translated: CASREAPNYGYTF.

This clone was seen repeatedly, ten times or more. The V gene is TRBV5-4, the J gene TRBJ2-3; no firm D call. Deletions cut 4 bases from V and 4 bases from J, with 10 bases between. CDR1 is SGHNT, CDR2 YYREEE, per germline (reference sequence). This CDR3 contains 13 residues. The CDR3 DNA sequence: TGTGCCAGCAGCCCGCTAGGCGCAGATACGCAGTATTTT. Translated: CASSPLGADTQYF.

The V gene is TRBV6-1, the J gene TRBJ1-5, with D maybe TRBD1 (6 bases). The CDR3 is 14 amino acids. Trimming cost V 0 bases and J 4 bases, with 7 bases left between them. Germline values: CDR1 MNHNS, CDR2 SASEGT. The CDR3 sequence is CASSEARGNQPQHF. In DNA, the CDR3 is TGTGCCAGCAGTGAAGCGAGGGGGAATCAGCCCCAGCATTTT.

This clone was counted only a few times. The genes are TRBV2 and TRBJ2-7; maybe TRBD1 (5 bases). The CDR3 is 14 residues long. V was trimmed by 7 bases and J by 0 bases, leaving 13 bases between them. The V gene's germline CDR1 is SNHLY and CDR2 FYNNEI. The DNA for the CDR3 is TGTGCCAGCATCGAGACAGCAAACTCCTACGAGCAGTACTTC. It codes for CASIETANSYEQYF.

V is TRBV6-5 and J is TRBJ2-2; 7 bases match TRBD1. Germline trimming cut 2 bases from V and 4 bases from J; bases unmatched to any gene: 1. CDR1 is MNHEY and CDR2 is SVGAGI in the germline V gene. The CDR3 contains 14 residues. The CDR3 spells CASSYRQGTGELFF. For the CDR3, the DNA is TGTGCCAGCAGTTACAGACAGGGCACCGGGGAGCTGTTTTTT.

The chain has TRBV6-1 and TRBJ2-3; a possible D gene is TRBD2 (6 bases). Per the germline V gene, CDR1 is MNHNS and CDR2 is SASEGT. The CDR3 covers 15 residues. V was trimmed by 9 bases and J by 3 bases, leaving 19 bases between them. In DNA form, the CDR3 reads TGTGCCAGTCCGAGGCCGGGGGAGATGACAGATACGCAGTATTTT. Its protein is CASPRPGEMTDTQYF.

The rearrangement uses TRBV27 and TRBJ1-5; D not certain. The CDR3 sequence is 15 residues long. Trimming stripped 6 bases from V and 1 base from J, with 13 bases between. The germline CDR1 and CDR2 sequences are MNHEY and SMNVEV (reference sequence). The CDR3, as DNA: TGTGCCAGCAGCCGGGAGATTGTCAGCAATCAGCCCCAGCATTTT. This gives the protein CASSREIVSNQPQHF.

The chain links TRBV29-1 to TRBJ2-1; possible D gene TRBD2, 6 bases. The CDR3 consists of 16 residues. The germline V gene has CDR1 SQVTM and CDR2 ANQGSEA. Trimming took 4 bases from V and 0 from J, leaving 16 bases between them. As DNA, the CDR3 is TGCAGCGTTGGTTATTACGGGGGAGTCTCCTACAATGAGCAGTTCTTC. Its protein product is CSVGYYGGVSYNEQFF.

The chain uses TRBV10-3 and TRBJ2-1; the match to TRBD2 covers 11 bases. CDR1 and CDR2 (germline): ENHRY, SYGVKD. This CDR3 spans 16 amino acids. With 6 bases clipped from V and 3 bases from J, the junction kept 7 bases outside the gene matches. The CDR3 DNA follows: TGTGCCATCAGGAGACTAGCGGGGAAAGTCTACAATGAGCAGTTCTTC. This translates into CAIRRLAGKVYNEQFF.

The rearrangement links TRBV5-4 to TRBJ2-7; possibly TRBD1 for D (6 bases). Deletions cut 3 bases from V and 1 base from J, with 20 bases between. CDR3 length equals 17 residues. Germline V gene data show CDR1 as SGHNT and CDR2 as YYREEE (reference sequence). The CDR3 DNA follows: TGTGCCAGCAGCTCCCCCCTTAAGACAGGATCATCCTACGAGCAGTACTTC. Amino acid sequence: CASSSPLKTGSSYEQYF.

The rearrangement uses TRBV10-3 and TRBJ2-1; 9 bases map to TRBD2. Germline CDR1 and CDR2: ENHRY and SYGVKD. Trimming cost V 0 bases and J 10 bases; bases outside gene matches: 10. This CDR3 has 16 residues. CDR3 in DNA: TGTGCCATCAGTGAGTCGGCGGGAGGGCCCCTAGGAGAGCAGTTCTTC. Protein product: CAISESAGGPLGEQFF.

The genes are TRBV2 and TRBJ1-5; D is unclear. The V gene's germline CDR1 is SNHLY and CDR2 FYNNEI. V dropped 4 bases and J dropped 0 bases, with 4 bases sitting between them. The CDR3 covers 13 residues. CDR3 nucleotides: TGTGCCAGCAGTGCAGTTAGCAATCAGCCCCAGCATTTT. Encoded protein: CASSAVSNQPQHF.

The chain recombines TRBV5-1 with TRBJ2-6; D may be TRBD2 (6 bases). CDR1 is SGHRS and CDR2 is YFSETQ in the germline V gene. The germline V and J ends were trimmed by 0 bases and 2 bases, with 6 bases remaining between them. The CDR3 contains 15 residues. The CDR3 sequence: CASSLGGAGANVLTF. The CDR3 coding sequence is TGCGCCAGCAGCTTGGGGGGGGCTGGGGCCAACGTCCTGACTTTC.

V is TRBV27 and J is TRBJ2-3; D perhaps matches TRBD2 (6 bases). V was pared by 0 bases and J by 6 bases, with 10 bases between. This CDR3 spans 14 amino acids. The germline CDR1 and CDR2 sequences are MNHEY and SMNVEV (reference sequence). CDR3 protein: CASSLSIGGDTQYF. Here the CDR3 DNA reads TGTGCCAGCAGTTTATCTATTGGGGGGGATACGCAGTATTTT.

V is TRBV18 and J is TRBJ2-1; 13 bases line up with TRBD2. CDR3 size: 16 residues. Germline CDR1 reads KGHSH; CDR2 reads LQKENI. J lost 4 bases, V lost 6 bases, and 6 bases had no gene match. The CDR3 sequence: CASSRGLAGTYNEQFF. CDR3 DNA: TGTGCCAGCTCTCGGGGACTAGCGGGAACTTACAATGAGCAGTTCTTC.

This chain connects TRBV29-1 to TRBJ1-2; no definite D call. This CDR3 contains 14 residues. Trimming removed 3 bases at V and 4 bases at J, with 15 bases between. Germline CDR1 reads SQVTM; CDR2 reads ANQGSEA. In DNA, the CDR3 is TGCAGCGTTGAGTTTCGGGGTTTACTCTATGGCTACACCTTC. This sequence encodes CSVEFRGLLYGYTF.

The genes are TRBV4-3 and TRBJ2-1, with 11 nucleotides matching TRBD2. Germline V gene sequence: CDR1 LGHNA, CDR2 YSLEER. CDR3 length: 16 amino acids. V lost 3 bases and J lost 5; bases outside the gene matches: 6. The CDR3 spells CASSQGIAGGNNEQFF. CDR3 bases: TGCGCCAGCAGCCAGGGAATAGCGGGGGGGAACAATGAGCAGTTCTTC.

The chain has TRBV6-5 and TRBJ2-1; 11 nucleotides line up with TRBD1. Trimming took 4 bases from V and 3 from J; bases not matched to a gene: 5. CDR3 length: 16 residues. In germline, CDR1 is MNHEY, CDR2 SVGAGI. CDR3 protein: CASSLSGTGGYNEQFF. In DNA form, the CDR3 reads TGTGCCAGCAGTTTATCCGGGACAGGGGGCTACAATGAGCAGTTCTTC.